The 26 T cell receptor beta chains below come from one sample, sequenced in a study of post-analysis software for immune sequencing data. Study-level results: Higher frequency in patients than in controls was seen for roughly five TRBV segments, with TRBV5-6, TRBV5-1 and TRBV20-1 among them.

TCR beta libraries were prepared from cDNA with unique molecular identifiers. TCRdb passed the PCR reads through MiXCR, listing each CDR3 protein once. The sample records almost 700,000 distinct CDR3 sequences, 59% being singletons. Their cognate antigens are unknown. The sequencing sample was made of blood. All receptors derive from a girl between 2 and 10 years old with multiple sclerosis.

The CDR3 protein is CSVESDRSYEQYF. The DNA for the CDR3 is TGCAGCGTTGAGTCAGACAGATCCTACGAGCAGTACTTC. The V and J genes are TRBV29-1 and TRBJ2-7; possibly TRBD1 for D (5 bases). CDR3 length: 13 amino acids. Germline CDR1 reads SQVTM; CDR2 reads ANQGSEA. The V end lost 3 bases, the J end lost 1 base, and 10 bases lay between the germline ends.

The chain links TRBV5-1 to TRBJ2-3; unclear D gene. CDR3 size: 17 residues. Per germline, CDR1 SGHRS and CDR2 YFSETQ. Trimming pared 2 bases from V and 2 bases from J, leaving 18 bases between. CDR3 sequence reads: CASSFRPSRADTDTQYF. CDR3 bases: TGCGCCAGCAGCTTTCGGCCCTCCCGGGCCGACACAGATACGCAGTATTTT.

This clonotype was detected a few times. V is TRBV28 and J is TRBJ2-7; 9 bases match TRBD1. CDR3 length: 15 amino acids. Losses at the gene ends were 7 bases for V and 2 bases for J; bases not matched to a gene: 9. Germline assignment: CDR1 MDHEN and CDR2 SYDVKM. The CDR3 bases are TGTGCCAGCACCCTGGGACAGGGACTCCCCTACGAGCAGTACTTC. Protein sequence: CASTLGQGLPYEQYF.

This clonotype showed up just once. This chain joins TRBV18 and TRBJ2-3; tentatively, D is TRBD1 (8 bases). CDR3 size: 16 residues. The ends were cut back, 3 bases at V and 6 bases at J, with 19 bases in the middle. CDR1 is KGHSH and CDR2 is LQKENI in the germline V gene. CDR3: CASSPRGTGGSDTQYF. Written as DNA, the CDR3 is TGTGCCAGCTCACCGCGGGGGACAGGCGGTTCGGATACGCAGTATTTT. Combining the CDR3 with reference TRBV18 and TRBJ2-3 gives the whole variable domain NAGVMQNPRHLVRRRGQEARLRCSPMKGHSHVYWYRQLPEEGLKFMVYLQKENIIDESGMPKERFSAEFPKEGPSILRIQQVVRGDSAAYFCASSPRGTGGSDTQYFGPGTRLTVL.

The CDR3 protein is CSAPTSGGTYNEQFF. The CDR3 DNA follows: TGCAGTGCTCCGACTAGCGGGGGGACCTACAATGAGCAGTTCTTC. The J gene is TRBJ2-1, the V gene TRBV20-1; 13 bases line up with TRBD2. The J segment lost 2 bases and the V segment lost 5 bases, leaving 3 bases of the junction unmatched. The CDR3 sequence is 15 residues long. Germline loops: CDR1 DFQATT, CDR2 SNEGSKA (reference sequence).

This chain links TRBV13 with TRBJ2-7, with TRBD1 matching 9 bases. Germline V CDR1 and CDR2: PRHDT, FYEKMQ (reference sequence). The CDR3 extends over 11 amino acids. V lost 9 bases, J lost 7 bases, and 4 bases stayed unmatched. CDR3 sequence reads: CASGQGPEQYF. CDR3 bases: TGTGCCAGTGGACAGGGGCCGGAGCAGTACTTC.

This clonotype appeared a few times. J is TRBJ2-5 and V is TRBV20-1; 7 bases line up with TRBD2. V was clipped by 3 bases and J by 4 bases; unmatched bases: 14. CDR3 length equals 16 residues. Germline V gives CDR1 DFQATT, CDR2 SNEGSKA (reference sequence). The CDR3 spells CSASFGAGVLGETQYF. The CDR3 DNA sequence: TGCAGTGCTAGTTTTGGGGCGGGGGTTTTGGGAGAGACCCAGTACTTC.

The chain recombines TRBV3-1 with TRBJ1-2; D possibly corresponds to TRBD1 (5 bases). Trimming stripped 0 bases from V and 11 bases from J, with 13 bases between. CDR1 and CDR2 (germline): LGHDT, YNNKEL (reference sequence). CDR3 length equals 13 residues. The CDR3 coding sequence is TGTGCCAGCAGCCAAGAAGGGGCACCGCGGTACACCTTC. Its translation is CASSQEGAPRYTF.

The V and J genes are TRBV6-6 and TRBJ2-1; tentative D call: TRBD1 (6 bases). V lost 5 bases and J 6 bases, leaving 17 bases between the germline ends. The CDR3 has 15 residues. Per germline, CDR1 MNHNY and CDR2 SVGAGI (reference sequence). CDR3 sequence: CASSPGTKKGNEQFF. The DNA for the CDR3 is TGTGCCAGCAGTCCCGGGACAAAGAAGGGCAATGAGCAGTTCTTC.

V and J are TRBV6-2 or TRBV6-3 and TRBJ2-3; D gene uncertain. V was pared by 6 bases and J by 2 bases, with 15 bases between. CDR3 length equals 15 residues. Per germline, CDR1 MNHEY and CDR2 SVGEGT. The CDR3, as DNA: TGTGCCAGCAGGCACGACACCCAGCCCACAGATACGCAGTATTTT. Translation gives CASRHDTQPTDTQYF.

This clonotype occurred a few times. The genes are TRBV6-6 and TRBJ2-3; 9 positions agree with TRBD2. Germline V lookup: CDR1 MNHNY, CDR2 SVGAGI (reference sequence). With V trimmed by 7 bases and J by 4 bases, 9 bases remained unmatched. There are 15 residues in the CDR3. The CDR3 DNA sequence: TGTGCCAGCAAAGGAAGCGGGAGGTCACCAGATACGCAGTATTTT. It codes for CASKGSGRSPDTQYF.

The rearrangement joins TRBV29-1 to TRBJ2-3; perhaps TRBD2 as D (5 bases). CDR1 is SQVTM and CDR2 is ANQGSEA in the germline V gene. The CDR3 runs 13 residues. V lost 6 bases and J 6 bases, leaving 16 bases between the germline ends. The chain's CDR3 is CSVFMGIADTQYF. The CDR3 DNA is TGCAGCGTCTTCATGGGTATAGCGGATACGCAGTATTTT.

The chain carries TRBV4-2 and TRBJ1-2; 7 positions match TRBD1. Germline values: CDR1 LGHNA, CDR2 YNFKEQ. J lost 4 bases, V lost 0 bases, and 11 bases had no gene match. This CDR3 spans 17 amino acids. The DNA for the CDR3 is TGTGCCAGCAGCCAAGATTTCGGCGCAGGGGGGATCTATGGCTACACCTTC. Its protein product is CASSQDFGAGGIYGYTF.

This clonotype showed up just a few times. In nucleotides, the CDR3 is TGTGCCAGCAGTGAACTAGCGGGAGGCAATGAGCAGTTCTTC. It codes for CASSELAGGNEQFF. The chain recombines TRBV25-1 with TRBJ2-1, with TRBD2 matching over 11 bases. The CDR3 is made up of 14 amino acids. Per the germline V gene, CDR1 is MGHDK and CDR2 is SYGVNS. With 2 bases clipped from V and 6 bases from J, the junction kept 0 bases outside the gene matches. Based on the CDR3 plus reference TRBV25-1 and TRBJ2-1, the full variable domain is EADIYQTPRYLVIGTGKKITLECSQTMGHDKMYWYQQDPGMELHLIHYSYGVNSTEKGDLSSESTVSRIRTEHFPLTLESARPSHTSQYLCASSELAGGNEQFFGPGTRLTVL.

CDR3 amino acids: CASSLGSGFQETQYF. The CDR3 region has the DNA TGTGCCAGCAGCTTAGGTAGCGGGTTCCAAGAGACCCAGTACTTC. The rearrangement links TRBV11-1 to TRBJ2-5; 7 nucleotides align to TRBD2. Germline V gives CDR1 SGHAT, CDR2 FQDESV (reference sequence). CDR3 length: 15 residues. Trimming at V came to 1 base and at J to 1 base, leaving 3 bases not matched to a gene.

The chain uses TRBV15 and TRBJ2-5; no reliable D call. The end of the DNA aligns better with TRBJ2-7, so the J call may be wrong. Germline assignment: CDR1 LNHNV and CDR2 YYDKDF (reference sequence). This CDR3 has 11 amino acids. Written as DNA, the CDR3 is TGTGCCACCAGCAGAGGCTACGAGCAGTACTTC. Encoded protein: CATSRGYEQYF.

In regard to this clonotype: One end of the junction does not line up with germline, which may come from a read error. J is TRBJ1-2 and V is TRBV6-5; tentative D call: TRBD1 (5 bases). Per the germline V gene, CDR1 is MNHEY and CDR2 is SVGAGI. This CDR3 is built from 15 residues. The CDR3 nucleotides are TGTGCCAGCAACCCCCGGGGCACAGCTAACTGTGGCTACACCTTC. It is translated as CASNPRGTANCGYTF.

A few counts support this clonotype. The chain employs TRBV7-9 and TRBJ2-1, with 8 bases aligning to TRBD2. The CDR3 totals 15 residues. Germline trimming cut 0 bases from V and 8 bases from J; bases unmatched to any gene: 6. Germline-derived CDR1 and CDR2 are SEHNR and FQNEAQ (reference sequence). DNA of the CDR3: TGTGCCAGCAGCTTAGCATCCGGGAGGGGCGATGAGCAGTTCTTC. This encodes CASSLASGRGDEQFF.

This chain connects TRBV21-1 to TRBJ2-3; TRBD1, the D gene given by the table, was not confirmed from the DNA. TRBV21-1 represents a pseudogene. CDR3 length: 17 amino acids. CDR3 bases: TGTGCCAGCATCCCGGGACAGGGCGTCATTAGCACAGATACGCAGTATTTT. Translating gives CASIPGQGVISTDTQYF.

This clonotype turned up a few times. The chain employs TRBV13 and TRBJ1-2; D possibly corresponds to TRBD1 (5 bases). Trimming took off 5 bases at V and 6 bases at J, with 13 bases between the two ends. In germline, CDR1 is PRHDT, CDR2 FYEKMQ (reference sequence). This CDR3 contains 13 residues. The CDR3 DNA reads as TGTGCCAGCAGCCGCTCCCAGGGAAATGGCTACACCTTC. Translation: CASSRSQGNGYTF.

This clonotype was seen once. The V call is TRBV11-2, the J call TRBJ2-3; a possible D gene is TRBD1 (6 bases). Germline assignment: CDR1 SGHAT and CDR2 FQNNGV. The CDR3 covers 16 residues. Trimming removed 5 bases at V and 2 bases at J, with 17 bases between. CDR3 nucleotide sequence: TGTGCCAGCAGCCATGGATACAGGGTTATCACAGATACGCAGTATTTT. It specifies CASSHGYRVITDTQYF.

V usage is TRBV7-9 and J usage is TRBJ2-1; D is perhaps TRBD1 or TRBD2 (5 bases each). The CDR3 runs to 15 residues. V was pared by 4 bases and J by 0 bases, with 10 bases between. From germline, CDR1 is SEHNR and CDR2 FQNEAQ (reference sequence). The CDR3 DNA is TGTGCCAGCAGCTCAACTAGGGGCTCCTACAATGAGCAGTTCTTC. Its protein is CASSSTRGSYNEQFF.

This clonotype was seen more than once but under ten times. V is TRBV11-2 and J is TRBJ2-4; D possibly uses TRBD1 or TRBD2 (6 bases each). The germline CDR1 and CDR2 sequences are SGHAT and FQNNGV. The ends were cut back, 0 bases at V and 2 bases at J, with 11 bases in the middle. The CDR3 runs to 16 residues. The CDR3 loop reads CASSLDPGATKNIQYF. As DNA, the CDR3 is TGTGCCAGCAGCTTAGATCCGGGGGCGACCAAAAACATTCAGTACTTC.

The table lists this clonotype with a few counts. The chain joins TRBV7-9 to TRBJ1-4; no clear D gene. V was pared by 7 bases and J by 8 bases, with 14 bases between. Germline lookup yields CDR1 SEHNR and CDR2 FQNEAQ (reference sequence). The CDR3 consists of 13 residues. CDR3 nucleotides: TGTGCCAGCAAAGGCCTCGGGCCGGAAAAACTGTTTTTT. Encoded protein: CASKGLGPEKLFF.

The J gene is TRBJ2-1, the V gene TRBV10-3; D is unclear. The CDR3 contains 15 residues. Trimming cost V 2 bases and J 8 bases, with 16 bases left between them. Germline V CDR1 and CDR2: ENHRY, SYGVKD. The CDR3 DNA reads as TGTGCCATCAGTGAGCCGAACCGAGGTAGGGATGAGCAGTTCTTC. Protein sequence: CAISEPNRGRDEQFF.

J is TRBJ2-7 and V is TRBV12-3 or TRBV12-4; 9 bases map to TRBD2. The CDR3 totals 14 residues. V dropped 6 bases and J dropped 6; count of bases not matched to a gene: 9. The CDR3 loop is CASRPGAAGGEQYF. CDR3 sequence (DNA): TGTGCCAGCAGGCCCGGGGCAGCGGGAGGCGAGCAGTACTTC.